Shown below are 15 T cell receptor beta chains from a single sample sequenced in a study of cytomegalovirus exposure and HLA in healthy donors. Use of 60 Vbeta and 13 Jbeta primers characterized the PCR. Produced via immunoSEQ multiplex PCR; TCRdb's table is partial and in-frame only. In the table there are 60,000 to 90,000 clones, around 70% of which are singletons. Specimen: PBMCs. The receptors shown here come from a woman aged 45-60 years in good health and CMV-seropositive.

This chain links TRBV7-2 with TRBJ2-7; 13 bases match TRBD2. Germline loops: CDR1 SGHTA, CDR2 FQGNSA. The CDR3 spans 19 residues. V lost 2 bases and J lost 0; bases outside the gene matches: 10. The CDR3 sequence: CASSLPTSGGALNSYEQYF. As DNA, the CDR3 is TGTGCCAGCAGCTTACCTACTAGCGGGGGGGCTTTAAACTCCTACGAGCAGTACTTC.

The chain is built from TRBV9 and TRBJ2-1; weak D call: TRBD1 (6 bases). This CDR3 is 17 amino acids long. The germline V gene has CDR1 SGDLS and CDR2 YYNGEE. Between the trimmed V and J ends, which lost 3 bases and 5 bases, there was a span of 21 bases. As DNA, the CDR3 is TGTGCCAGCAGCGCAACGACAGGCCATGCGAGGAACAATGAGCAGTTCTTC. Encoded protein: CASSATTGHARNNEQFF.

The chain has TRBV30 and TRBJ1-1, with 7 bases lining up with TRBD1. Germline CDR1 and CDR2: GTSNPN and SVGIG (reference sequence). Unmatched junction bases numbered 9, after V lost 3 bases and J lost 5 bases. This CDR3 has 14 amino acids. This chain's CDR3 is CAWRKHRGSTEAFF. The CDR3, as DNA: TGTGCCTGGAGAAAACACAGGGGCAGTACTGAAGCTTTCTTT.

This clone was seen a few times. The rearrangement joins TRBV14 to TRBJ2-3; 7 nucleotides match TRBD1. CDR1 and CDR2 from the germline V gene are SGHDN and FVKESK. Trimming removed 4 bases from V and 0 bases from J; junction bases left unmatched: 7. This CDR3 has 16 amino acids. CDR3 nucleotides: TGTGCCAGCAGCCCCCCCCTGGGACAGAGCACAGATACGCAGTATTTT. Amino acid sequence: CASSPPLGQSTDTQYF. Combining the CDR3 with reference TRBV14 and TRBJ2-3 gives the whole variable domain EAGVTQFPSHSVIEKGQTVTLRCDPISGHDNLYWYRRVMGKEIKFLLHFVKESKQDESGMPNNRFLAERTGGTYSTLKVQPAELEDSGVYFCASSPPLGQSTDTQYFGPGTRLTVL.

The rearrangement uses TRBV18 and TRBJ2-1; 7 positions match TRBD1. V trimming: 6 bases; J trimming: 4 bases; junction bases outside the gene matches: 9. The CDR3 is 15 amino acids. Germline values: CDR1 KGHSH, CDR2 LQKENI. In nucleotides, the CDR3 is TGTGCCAGCTCCCTCCTACCGGGACAGTACAATGAGCAGTTCTTC. Its translation: CASSLLPGQYNEQFF.

This sequence joins TRBV7-6 and TRBJ2-7; unclear D gene. The germline V and J ends were trimmed by 5 bases and 1 base, with 15 bases remaining between them. The germline gives CDR1 SGHVS, CDR2 FNYEAQ. CDR3 length: 15 residues. The CDR3: CASSPTPTRSYEQYF. CDR3 bases: TGTGCCAGCAGCCCGACTCCCACCAGATCCTACGAGCAGTACTTC.

The chain has TRBV7-9 and TRBJ2-1, with 11 bases lining up with TRBD2. After removal of 1 base from V and 13 bases from J, the junction contained 6 bases not matched to a gene. Germline CDR1 reads SEHNR; CDR2 reads FQNEAQ (reference sequence). The CDR3 contains 14 residues. CDR3 in amino acids: CASSLGLAGGRQFF. DNA for the CDR3: TGTGCCAGCAGCTTAGGGCTAGCGGGGGGCCGTCAGTTCTTC. Full variable domain (missing parts from reference TRBV7-9 and TRBJ2-1): DTGVSQNPRHKITKRGQNVTFRCDPISEHNRLYWYRQTLGQGPEFLTYFQNEAQLEKSRLLSDRFSAERPKGSFSTLEIQRTEQGDSAMYLCASSLGLAGGRQFFGPGTRLTVL.

The chain carries TRBV19 and TRBJ2-7; 8 bases fit TRBD1. CDR1 is LNHDA and CDR2 is SQIVND in the germline V gene (reference sequence). With 4 bases clipped from V and 2 bases from J, the junction kept 10 bases outside the gene matches. The CDR3 has 16 residues. The CDR3 here is CASSNQIRQGTYEQYF. CDR3 bases: TGTGCCAGTAGTAACCAGATTCGACAGGGGACCTACGAGCAGTACTTC.

The count of this clone is one. The chain couples TRBV4-3 to TRBJ2-5, with 8 bases identical to TRBD1. Gene TRBJ2-7 matches the end of the DNA better, so the J call may be wrong. Germline V gives CDR1 LGHNA, CDR2 YSLEER. The CDR3 is made up of 15 amino acids. CDR3 amino acids: CASSQQGTGPYEQYF. The CDR3 DNA follows: TGCGCCAGCAGCCAACAAGGGACAGGACCTTACGAGCAGTACTTC.

CDR3 sequence reads: CASGWGQGASGNTIYF. In DNA form, the CDR3 reads TGTGCCAGCGGCTGGGGACAGGGGGCTTCTGGAAACACCATATATTTT. The chain is built from TRBV2 and TRBJ1-3; TRBD1 aligns across 12 bases. Unmatched junction bases numbered 6, after V lost 8 bases and J lost 1 base. The germline V gene has CDR1 SNHLY and CDR2 FYNNEI. The CDR3 contains 16 residues. The full variable domain, its missing parts supplied by reference TRBV2 and TRBJ1-3, is EPEVTQTPSHQVTQMGQEVILRCVPISNHLYFYWYRQILGQKVEFLVSFYNNEISEKSEIFDDQFSVERPDGSNFTLKIRSTKLEDSAMYFCASGWGQGASGNTIYFGEGSWLTVV.

This clone was detected a few times. The chain joins TRBV4-3 to TRBJ2-7, with 7 bases identical to TRBD2. The V segment lost 1 base and the J segment 4 bases; nucleotides outside the gene matches: 7. Germline V gives CDR1 LGHNA, CDR2 YSLEER. The CDR3 spans 15 residues. The CDR3 is CASSQAAGSTYEQYF. DNA of the CDR3: TGCGCCAGCAGCCAAGCAGCGGGGAGTACGTACGAGCAGTACTTC.

This rearrangement joins TRBV29-1 to TRBJ2-1, with TRBD2 identical over 15 bases. Trimming removed 3 bases from V and 8 bases from J; junction bases left unmatched: 8. CDR1 and CDR2 from the germline V gene are SQVTM and ANQGSEA. The length of the CDR3 is 16 residues. The CDR3 is CSVEDTGLAGGDEQFF. The CDR3 DNA reads as TGCAGCGTTGAGGATACCGGACTAGCGGGAGGGGATGAGCAGTTCTTC.

The sample holds one count of this clone. In DNA, the CDR3 is TGCAGCGTTACGAGTGGGACTAGCGGCACAGATACGCAGTATTTT. It yields the protein CSVTSGTSGTDTQYF. The chain carries TRBV29-1 and TRBJ2-3; 10 nucleotides line up with TRBD2. The J segment lost 1 base and the V segment lost 5 bases, leaving 6 bases of the junction unmatched. The CDR3 loop spans 15 amino acids. Germline loops: CDR1 SQVTM, CDR2 ANQGSEA.

The chain combines TRBV10-2 with TRBJ1-2; TRBD1 aligns across 10 bases. CDR1 is WSHSY and CDR2 is SAAADI in the germline V gene. This CDR3 spans 14 amino acids. The ends lost 6 bases at V and 8 bases at J; junction bases unmatched: 9. The CDR3 DNA is TGCGCCAGCAGCTGGCTCGGGACAGGGGACGGCTACACCTTC. Protein: CASSWLGTGDGYTF.

This clone is medium-sized within its sample. The rearrangement joins TRBV5-1 to TRBJ1-2; 8 positions match TRBD1. The CDR3 runs 15 residues. Germline V CDR1 and CDR2: SGHRS, YFSETQ. J gave up 1 base and V 4 bases, and 6 bases lay outside the gene matches. CDR3 region: CASSEIGQGNYGYTF. In nucleotides, the CDR3 is TGCGCCAGCAGCGAAATAGGACAGGGTAACTATGGCTACACCTTC.